This TCR beta chain was recovered during a study of T cells in Graves' hyperthyroidism and ophthalmopathy. With respect to this clonotype: The antigen is unknown.

Study-wide results and limits: Among thyroid clonotypes expanded above 0.001, most also appeared in blood.

Using RNA transcripts as the source, TCR beta CDR3 regions were amplified. The primer set for the first-round RT-PCR of the TCR CDR3 was HTBI. TCRdb reprocessed the multiplex PCR reads via MiXCR and lists one record per CDR3 protein. The sample lists roughly 300,000 distinct CDR3 sequences; around a sixth were seen once. The authors deemed Graves' hyperthyroidism stable absent ophthalmopathy progression within 18 months. Uncontrolled infections, other autoimmune diseases, pregnancy or lactation led to exclusion of patients. Diagnostic decisions used clinical symptoms, serum thyroxine and TRAb, thyroid ultrasound and orbital computed tomography. Trimming took 7 bases from V and 5 from J; bases not matched to a gene: 10. The V gene's germline CDR1 is LNHDA and CDR2 SQIVND (reference sequence). The CDR3 has 14 residues.

V is TRBV19 and J is TRBJ1-1; TRBD1 aligns across 7 bases. The receptor was isolated from a woman in her forties or fifties with Graves' hyperthyroidism. The material sequenced was blood. The CDR3 here is CASIDRAFRTEAFF. CDR3 DNA: TGTGCCAGTATTGACAGGGCATTTAGAACTGAAGCTTTCTTT.